The 9 T cell receptor beta chains presented below share a single source sample, sequenced in a study of blood T cell repertoires in COVID-19. Assay: immunoSEQ multiplex PCR; the TCRdb copy retains only in-frame clones and omits some. This table holds tens of thousands of clones, around 81% found once. Sequencing was carried out using peripheral blood. The receptors were gathered from a man older than 75 with COVID-19, enrolled during active disease.

The V and J genes are TRBV6-2 or TRBV6-3 and TRBJ1-3; TRBD1 agrees at 8 bases. J lost 4 bases, V lost 5 bases, and 10 bases had no gene match. Germline V gene data show CDR1 as MNHEY and CDR2 as SVGEGT. This CDR3 contains 16 residues. CDR3: CASSRERTGSGNTIYF. The CDR3 DNA is TGTGCCAGCAGTCGCGAAAGGACAGGGTCCGGAAACACCATATATTTT.

This chain uses TRBV15 with TRBJ1-2, with D perhaps matching TRBD1 (5 bases). In germline, CDR1 is LNHNV, CDR2 YYDKDF (reference sequence). V lost 5 bases and J lost 2, with 12 bases in between. The CDR3 is 14 residues long. The CDR3, as DNA: TGTGCCACCAGCCAAGGACACGCCAACTATGGCTACACCTTC. This sequence encodes CATSQGHANYGYTF.

A single count supports this clone. The V and J genes are TRBV5-4 and TRBJ2-2; no reliable D call. V was shortened by 2 bases and J by 4 bases, with 9 bases between the two germline ends. CDR3 size: 14 residues. The germline gives CDR1 SGHNT, CDR2 YYREEE (reference sequence). The CDR3 nucleotides are TGTGCCAGCAGCTTTTCTCGCGGCACCGGGGAGCTGTTTTTT. Its protein is CASSFSRGTGELFF.

This chain connects TRBV5-6 to TRBJ2-7; 8 bases are shared with TRBD2. Germline V gene data show CDR1 as SGHDT and CDR2 as YYEEEE. This CDR3 contains 14 residues. V dropped 6 bases and J dropped 5; count of bases not matched to a gene: 10. The CDR3 here is CASNQGTGRDEQYF. The CDR3 DNA follows: TGTGCCAGCAACCAAGGGACCGGGAGGGACGAGCAGTACTTC.

This chain joins TRBV5-6 and TRBJ1-1; D ambiguous. CDR1 is SGHDT, CDR2 YYEEEE, per germline. CDR3 length: 15 residues. The V end was cut by 1 base, the J end by 1 base, with 11 bases between. The CDR3, as DNA: TGTGCCAGCAGCTTGCCCAATAGACAGAACACTGAAGCTTTCTTT. Translating gives CASSLPNRQNTEAFF.

The chain joins TRBV30 to TRBJ1-5; TRBD1 aligns across 10 bases. There are 15 residues in the CDR3. The ends lost 0 bases at V and 6 bases at J; junction bases unmatched: 5. Germline values: CDR1 GTSNPN, CDR2 SVGIG (reference sequence). The CDR3 nucleotides read TGTGCCTGGAGTGTACGACAGGGGGCGCTTCAGCCCCAGCATTTT. It codes for CAWSVRQGALQPQHF.

This chain links TRBV27 with TRBJ1-2, with 7 bases aligning to TRBD1. The CDR3 has 13 amino acids. J was trimmed by 6 bases and V by 8 bases; bases with no gene match: 9. The germline V gene encodes CDR1 MNHEY and CDR2 SMNVEV (reference sequence). In nucleotides, the CDR3 is TGTGCCAGCGGAAAAAGGACAGGTCATGGCTACACCTTC. Amino acid sequence: CASGKRTGHGYTF.

This clone was seen a few times. V and J are TRBV4-1 and TRBJ1-5; unclear D gene. The germline V gene encodes CDR1 MGHRA and CDR2 YSYEKL. This CDR3 region has 14 residues. V gave up 3 bases and J gave up 9 bases, with 15 bases separating them. The CDR3 DNA reads as TGCGCCAGCAGCCACCCGGGTCCTGCGGGGCCCCAGCATTTT. It yields the protein CASSHPGPAGPQHF.

The chain links TRBV19 to TRBJ2-1; a possible D gene is TRBD2 (6 bases). Germline V CDR1 and CDR2: LNHDA, SQIVND (reference sequence). V lost 1 base and J 9 bases, leaving 13 bases between the germline ends. The CDR3 contains 14 residues. The CDR3: CASSIGSGVGEQFF. For the CDR3, the DNA is TGTGCCAGTAGTATAGGGTCGGGGGTCGGTGAGCAGTTCTTC.